The entry below describes one T cell receptor (beta chain). The target of this receptor is not known. Per-base qualities were not stored, and no clone one base away is much larger. In total, roughly 670 healthy bone marrow donors made up the cohort. At the time of sampling, all cohort members were nominally healthy, though unrecorded immune exposures were likely present. The donor tested CMV seronegative and was one of the 352 seronegative cohort members. Every donor gave a peripheral blood sample, and the peripheral blood mononuclear cells from that sample were used for TCR beta sequencing. Genomic DNA was extracted from the blood cell samples with the Qiagen DNeasy Blood Extraction Kit. Its CDR3 holds 14 amino acids, cysteine through phenylalanine. Only the CDR3 portion is preserved as DNA: 42 bases, with reading frame beginning at the first base. CDR1 and CDR2 are drawn from the germline V gene (reference sequence): GTSNPN, SVGIG. V trim: 7 bases; J trim: 2 bases; unmatched bases: 5.

This sample was taken from a study of cytomegalovirus exposure and HLA in healthy donors (dated by TCRdb to the late 2010s). The study in broad terms: According to an earlier analysis of 587 of the donors, about 179 million T cells yielded roughly 110 million unique TCR beta sequences and 276 Gb of sequence data. Besides the first cohort of roughly 660 subjects, a separate validation cohort made up of roughly 130 different subjects was used. Every repertoire in the discovery cohort had been generated on one and the same sequencing platform. An earlier analysis of around 580 of the donors used high-throughput TCR beta sequencing to judge whether each TCR beta V gene segment behaved as functional or pseudogenic. The study aimed to test whether signatures of past pathogen exposure could be identified by cataloging public T cell receptors. Donor age, sex, ethnicity and CMV serostatus were compiled together with the repertoire data. Across about 370 genotyped donors of the cohort, an average of 235,054 unique TCR beta nucleotide sequences per donor were sequenced, and 15% to 20% of those sequences were non-productive. Typing coverage differed by locus: A, B, C, DRB1 and DQB1 were typed in roughly 620-630 donors, DQA1 in 522, DPA1 in some 570, and DPB1 in 400 to 480. The study profiled the T cell repertoires of around 700 subjects by immunosequencing and related them to cytomegalovirus serostatus. An early release covering approximately 600 HLA-typed donors comprised approximately 290 gigabases of sequencing data and around 80 million unique TCR sequences. Of the roughly 420 genotyped donors, 75% to 85% were placed in the genetic ancestry cluster associated with self-reported Caucasian donors. In the later analysis, no new phenotypic data were used to find candidate immune exposures; instead, reliance was placed on TCR beta sequences and their occurrence across donors. Because of strong linkage in the cohort, roughly five DR-DQ haplotypes were treated as single units for association and clustering. HLA typing included class I and class II loci at four-digit resolution. A later analysis re-analyzed previously published TCR beta repertoires from approximately 700 donors and added high-resolution HLA genotyping to study TCR occurrence patterns. The study combined high-throughput TCR immunosequencing, statistical association of individual TCRs with disease status, and machine learning to predict cytomegalovirus infection status. Genome-wide SNP genotypes for about three fifths of the roughly 670 donors were used in a later genetic analysis, which treated that subset as a discovery cohort. Overall study results and their limits: Assigning TCR associations to individual alleles was difficult when HLA alleles, especially DR and DQ, strongly co-occurred. The only immune exposure information available for the cohort was CMV serostatus. Correlated functional status among segregating V segments might be attributable to linkage disequilibrium, but an unknown experimental factor could not be ruled out. The authors suggested that the approach could potentially be generalized to other disease states and immunological phenotypes. A further reported finding was that TCR beta sequences accurately predicted the HLA-A and HLA-B alleles for most subjects in the first cohort. At a false discovery rate of 0.05, a later analysis linked 15,000 to 20,000 TCR beta sequences to specific HLA alleles. The 87-base-pair reads could not distinguish some IMGT-functional V segments, including TRBV6-2 and TRBV6-3, so those segments were excluded. In a later analysis, TCR association rates were found to vary across HLA loci, with the most associated TCRs seen for DRB1 alleles and the fewest for HLA-C alleles. Several of the top co-occurrence clusters appeared to be linked to parvovirus B19, influenza, CMV and Epstein-Barr virus, according to a later analysis. A cluster of highly shared sequence variants was judged likely to represent a technical artifact of the sequencing pipeline. Most TCR sequences were observed very rarely across donors, whereas some public TCRs were present in many individuals. In a later analysis, most CMV-associated TCR beta chains were found to appear HLA-restricted, with HLA associations seemingly driven largely by CMV exposure. In the study, around 160 TCR beta chains were listed as associated with cytomegalovirus. V-gene and J-gene trimming of TCR beta chains was associated with a missense DCLRE1C variant in a later genetic analysis, and the association was replicated in an independent cohort. In both the original and validation cohorts, the classifier was reported to diagnose cytomegalovirus status with high specificity and sensitivity. Some 15 rarely observed V segments, including chromosome 9 orphons, were excluded from the earlier analysis of several hundred of the donors because counts were too low. Presence/absence analyses assumed roughly uniform sequencing depth across donors, an assumption that may not hold. HLA typing was unavailable for some donors at each locus, so association tests used only the typed subset. Compared with the 666-donor mean, donors in an Asian-associated ancestry cluster had fewer N-insertions in productive TCRs, according to a later genetic analysis. In a later analysis, HLA-associated TCR beta chains were found to be more clonally expanded and to have lower generation probabilities than equally common non-associated chains. In an earlier analysis of more than 450 of the donors, most TCR beta V segments were observed in productive rearrangements about 90% or about 30% of the time, broadly matching IMGT annotations. Only TCR beta chains were sequenced in this cohort, and the absence of alpha or paired-chain data limited detectable features. A few of the identified cytomegalovirus-associated TCR beta chains were confirmed in vitro to be specific for cytomegalovirus antigens.

The method behind the library was the immunoSEQ multiplex PCR assay. A mixture of 60 forward primers for TCR Vbeta segments and 13 reverse primers for TCR Jbeta segments was used in the multiplex PCR. A multiplex PCR assay on genomic DNA amplified the CDR3 region of rearranged TCR beta genes. The Illumina HiSeq System was used to sequence the amplified TCR beta libraries as 87-base-pair reads. The source study handled its data this way. In a later analysis, some 80 million unique TCR beta chains were counted across the 690 or so repertoires, and approximately 11 million of these chains were shared by at least two donors. Raw reads were error-corrected and collapsed into unique sequences with a nearest-neighbor algorithm that merged closely related sequences to remove PCR and sequencing errors. CDR3 sequences were aligned to IMGT reference sequences to assign V, D and J gene segments. Each retained sequence needed at least a six-nucleotide match to both a V gene segment and a J gene segment. Rearrangements were called productive when the CDR3 lacked stop codons and stayed in frame with V and J; all others were non-productive. CDR3 was defined by IMGT convention, running from the second conserved V-encoded cysteine to the conserved J-encoded phenylalanine. Sequences without an unambiguous match to a single V gene segment were excluded from the earlier analysis of 587 of the donors. An earlier analysis of several hundred of the donors called V segments functional above 56.7% productive rearrangements and segregating when the between-donor standard deviation exceeded 5%. A statistical classification framework was developed to diagnose cytomegalovirus status using the catalog of TCR beta chain sequences. In a later analysis, V and J genes were assigned by comparing TCR nucleotide sequences against IMGT/GENE-DB human TR gene sequences. A later analysis assigned CDR3 sequences and most-parsimonious VDJ recombination scenarios with the TCRdist pipeline. In a later analysis, every TCR beta chain was defined by the combination of its CDR3 amino acid sequence and its V-gene family, and reads without a unique V-gene family were dropped. A later analysis removed 550 to 650 highly shared, low-generation-probability nucleotide sequences to deal with suspected cross-contamination and a sequencing artifact. In a later analysis, a clonal expansion index was calculated for each public chain from normalized within-repertoire ranks of inferred template counts. A later analysis computed generation probabilities with a VDJ recombination model fitted to out-of-frame rearrangements, and checked the results against IGoR. A later analysis scored TCR-TCR, TCR-HLA and TCR-CMV co-occurrence with hypergeometric tests, applying a repertoire-size bias correction to TCR pairs. To estimate false discovery rates, a later analysis permuted the HLA or CMV assignments 20 times. In a later analysis, co-occurring TCRs were grouped using DBSCAN, with TCRdist sequence similarity added in when clustering inside HLA-allele-positive subsets. Repertoires with fewer than 30,000 or more than 120,000 public chains, plus five repertoires with anomalous nucleotide sharing, were excluded from co-occurrence clustering. TCRdb took this table from immuneACCESS and kept in-frame rearrangements with V and J called. Such tables lack part of the clones; where checked against another copy, unresolved V genes explain under half of the gap, and the rest is unexplained. V and J calls and clone size are copied from that table; D and trimming were computed from the DNA. This sample holds 110,000 or so clones; 65% to 85% were observed only once. Roughly 2.5% of the sample is in the top ten clones.

Sequencing input: PBMCs. The sequence came from a young woman in good health and CMV-seronegative. The chain employs TRBV30 and TRBJ2-3; TRBD2 agrees with 11 junctional bases. The sequenced DNA is TGTGCCTCCAGACTAGCGGGATTCACAGATACGCAGTATTTT. Translated, it reads CASRLAGFTDTQYF.